This entry concerns a single T cell receptor (beta chain). Its antigen remains unidentified. No much larger clone exists at a distance of one base, and base qualities are not known. The data belong to a study of T cells in Graves' hyperthyroidism and ophthalmopathy (dated by TCRdb to between 2018 and 2021). For context, the study as a whole: Peripheral blood was collected at initial diagnosis, before any treatment. In several Graves' hyperthyroidism patients, the study also compared T-cell repertoires from thyroid tissue with T-cell repertoires from blood. To identify TCR V-J signatures that set the groups apart, the researchers used a discovery cohort of 95 to 100 patients, made up of under 45 with Graves' ophthalmopathy and about 60 with stable Graves' hyperthyroidism. According to the paper, TCR Vbeta CDR3 sequencing was carried out on some 130 peripheral blood samples, which came from approximately 43 ophthalmopathy, around 75 hyperthyroidism and approximately 17 progressor patients. After blood sampling, hyperthyroidism patients were treated with methimazole at a starting dose of 30 mg daily, and ophthalmopathy patients were treated with high-dose intravenous methylprednisolone. The roughly 94 discovery patients were randomly split 7:3 into training and test sets. An independent validation cohort of 18 to 20 hyperthyroidism patients and 17 patients who later progressed to ophthalmopathy tested prospective prediction of ophthalmopathy.

Ophthalmopathy patients had moderately to severely active disease, Clinical Activity Score of at least 3, NOSPECS grade of at least 4, and duration under 3 months. The study excluded patients with uncontrolled infections, other autoimmune diseases, pregnancy or lactation. Clinical symptoms, serum thyroxine and TRAb, thyroid ultrasound, and orbital computed tomography formed the basis for the diagnoses. Ficoll-Paque density gradient centrifugation was used to isolate PBMCs from about 10 ml of fresh peripheral blood. Total RNA was extracted with Trizol reagent, and quality was checked on an Agilent 2100 Bioanalyzer. Trimming removed 8 bases from V and 1 base from J, leaving 5 bases between the germline ends. The CDR3 contains 11 residues, cysteine and phenylalanine counted. The only DNA kept is the CDR3, 33 bases in frame from the first base. For CDR1 and CDR2, the germline V gene lists MNHEY and SVGAGI.

On the study overall, not on this receptor specifically: Blood samples also contained most of the expanded thyroid clonotypes (frequency above 0.001), which suggests that blood repertoires may reflect thyroid immune responses. In validation, progression to ophthalmopathy was predicted by the model with more than 65% sensitivity and roughly 76% specificity, a median of approximately 6.5 months before onset. A 13 V-J signature model separated ophthalmopathy from stable hyperthyroidism, with about 88% sensitivity and roughly 82% specificity in cross-validation and 80%/75% in testing. Sample size was not statistically predetermined, and blinding of investigators to group allocation was not performed.

TCR beta CDR3 regions were amplified from RNA transcripts. The TCR CDR3 was subjected to a first round of RT-PCR using the HTBI primer set and the Qiagen OneStep RT-PCR kit. Libraries were constructed in a second round of multiplex PCR, after which size selection and purification were carried out. Paired-end sequencing of the libraries was performed with 100 bp reads on an Illumina HiSeq2000. As for how the authors treated the data: SOAPnuke was used to process the raw data, with reads discarded if the reads contained adapters or uncalled bases, had a mean Phred below 15, or lacked an exact constant-primer or identifier match. COPE v1.2.5 was used to merge the high-quality paired reads, and each unique nucleotide sequence was defined as a clonotype. MiTCR v1.1 was used to align the clonotypes against IMGT TRBV, TRBD and TRBJ reference segments. The analysis included only V-J combinations with a frequency above 0.0001, which together covered 99% to 99.2% of the repertoires. The TCS score was defined as the ratio of F50 (clonal expansion) to E x V (chaos), calculated using BLOSUM62-based TCRdist between CDR3 peptides within each V-J. Welch's t-statistics and random forest reduced 514 V-J features to 10 to 15, which were used in a naive Bayes classifier (R e1071). In-frame beta chains were kept once TCRdb had trimmed the public reads at Q25 with fastp and called clones with MiXCR. When rows share a CDR3 protein, they turn into one entry using the most common DNA and genes. In this record, the V and J calls reflect TCRdb's handling and not the investigators' own analysis. Counted in this sample were about 640,000 distinct CDR3 sequences; under 25% of them appeared once. Roughly a third of the sample belongs to the ten largest clones.

Sequencing input: blood. This receptor was identified in a man younger than 40 with Graves' ophthalmopathy. The chain employs TRBV6-5 and TRBJ1-2; no D gene call is confident. The encoded CDR3 is CASQFNYGYTF. The bases read TGTGCCAGCCAGTTTAACTATGGCTACACCTTC.